This TCR beta chain was captured by sequencing in a study of identical twins' blood T cells. Regarding this clonotype: What it recognizes is unknown.

Using its own MiXCR run on the 5' RACE reads, TCRdb lists one record per CDR3 protein. The sample yields fewer than 450,000 distinct CDR3 sequences, 28% seen once. Study-level points and caveats: Even for out-of-frame TCRbeta, twins reportedly shared V gene usage much more than unrelated donors.

J was trimmed by 8 bases and V by 3 bases; bases with no gene match: 6. This CDR3 has 13 amino acids. Germline V gene sequence: CDR1 MNHNS, CDR2 SASEGT. Sequenced: PBMCs. This clonotype originated in a woman aged 18-49 years in good health. The gene calls are TRBV6-1 and TRBJ1-2; 7 nucleotides match TRBD1. In DNA, the CDR3 is TGTGCCAGCAGTGAGGGACAGAGTCGAGGCTACACCTTC. Residues: CASSEGQSRGYTF.